This T cell receptor (beta chain) was sequenced in a study of graft-versus-host responses after intestinal transplantation. Study-wide background: Anti-thymocyte globulin was used for induction in all recipients, who then took tacrolimus and steroids for approximately 3 years. Study-level results: Circulating GvH clone levels at their peak were associated with HvG declines (early post-transplant). Detected in recipient marrow were GvH clones, some of which were first observed in ileum or blood.

The CDR3 length is 14 residues. Germline CDR1 and CDR2: KGHSH and LQKENI. V lost 3 bases and J lost 8; bases outside the gene matches: 4. Clones were sequenced by immunoSEQ multiplex PCR, and TCRdb holds only the in-frame ones, with some missing. This sample has around 13,000 clones; 35% to 45% occur once, and the top ten carry more than 0.95%. Specimen: alloreactive CD4+ T cells from a mixed lymphocyte reaction culture, collected before intestinal transplant. The sample's subset: CFSE-low proliferating T cells sorted from roughly 6-day pre-transplant mixed lymphocyte reaction (GvH or HvG direction). V usage is TRBV18 and J usage is TRBJ1-4, with TRBD1 matching over 9 bases. The sequence was collected from a human patient who received an intestinal transplant. The CDR3 reads CASSPGTGREKLFF. The CDR3 DNA reads TGTGCCAGCTCACCCGGGACAGGGAGAGAAAAACTGTTTTTT. The whole variable domain, filled in from reference TRBV18 and TRBJ1-4, reads NAGVMQNPRHLVRRRGQEARLRCSPMKGHSHVYWYRQLPEEGLKFMVYLQKENIIDESGMPKERFSAEFPKEGPSILRIQQVVRGDSAAYFCASSPGTGREKLFFGSGTQLSVL.